The present TCR beta chain was sequenced within a study of blood T cells in healthy people across ages. Trimming took 5 bases from V and 4 from J, leaving 14 bases between them. The CDR3 length is 14 residues. By its share, this clonotype is medium-sized. Its antigen is not known. Primed by a sample-barcoded 5' primer and a J-beta primer mix, a second PCR proceeded for 7 to 11 cycles. Tagging of each cDNA molecule was performed by a template-switch adaptor with 12 random nucleotides. MiXCR, run by TCRdb on the 5' RACE reads, gives a single entry per CDR3 protein. The table includes around 870,000 distinct CDR3 sequences, around 28% detected once. Notes on the study in general: Long-lived and aged donors differed, with more naive CD4+ cells and higher diversity in the long-lived.

The rearrangement links TRBV12-3 or TRBV12-4 to TRBJ1-1, with a weak D call TRBD1 (5 bases). Sequencing used blood. This clonotype originated in a woman older than 75 in good health. The CDR3 DNA reads as TGTGCCAGCAGTGCCGCCGGGGGGGGCACTGAAGCTTTCTTT. It yields the protein CASSAAGGGTEAFF.